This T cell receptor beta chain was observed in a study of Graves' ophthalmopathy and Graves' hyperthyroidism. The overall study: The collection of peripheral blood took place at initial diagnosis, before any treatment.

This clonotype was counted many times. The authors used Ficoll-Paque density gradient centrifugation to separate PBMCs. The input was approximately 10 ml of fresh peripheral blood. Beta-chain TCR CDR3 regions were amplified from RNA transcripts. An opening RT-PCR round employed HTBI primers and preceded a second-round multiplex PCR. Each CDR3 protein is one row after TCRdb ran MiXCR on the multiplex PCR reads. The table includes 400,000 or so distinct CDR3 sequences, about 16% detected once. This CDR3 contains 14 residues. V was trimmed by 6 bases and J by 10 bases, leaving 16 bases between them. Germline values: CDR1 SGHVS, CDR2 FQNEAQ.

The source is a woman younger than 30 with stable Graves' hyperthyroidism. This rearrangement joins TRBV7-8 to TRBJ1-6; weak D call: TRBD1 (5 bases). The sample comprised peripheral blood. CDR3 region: CASRPRGGGSPLHF. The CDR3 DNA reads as TGTGCCAGCAGGCCGCGGGGTGGGGGATCACCCCTCCACTTT.